The source of this TCR beta chain is a study of T and B cells in COVID-19 patients. Study details: Active-infection patients were older, median roughly 67 years, than recovered patients, median around 34 years. General observations from the study: Blood from mildly ill patients while symptomatic, and early samples from severe cases, were scarce.

This clonotype was picked up a small number of times. Its antigen is not known. CDR1 is MNHEY, CDR2 SVGEGT, per germline. The V and J ends lost 5 bases and 8 bases respectively, with 9 bases between them. The CDR3 has 12 residues. Blood genomic DNA input for TRB amplification was roughly 220-500 ng. TRB rearrangements were amplified by multiplex PCR with BIOMED2 TRB-A/B primers. Each CDR3 protein gets one entry after TCRdb re-called the multiplex PCR reads with MiXCR. The sample includes 5,000 to 6,000 distinct CDR3 sequences, roughly a quarter of them seen just once. The V gene is TRBV6-2 or TRBV6-3, the J gene TRBJ1-4; D unclear. The specimen was blood. The source is a human donor with active COVID-19. CDR3 amino acids: CASSQNQEKLFF. CDR3 sequence (DNA): TGTGCCAGCAGTCAAAACCAAGAAAAACTGTTTTTT.